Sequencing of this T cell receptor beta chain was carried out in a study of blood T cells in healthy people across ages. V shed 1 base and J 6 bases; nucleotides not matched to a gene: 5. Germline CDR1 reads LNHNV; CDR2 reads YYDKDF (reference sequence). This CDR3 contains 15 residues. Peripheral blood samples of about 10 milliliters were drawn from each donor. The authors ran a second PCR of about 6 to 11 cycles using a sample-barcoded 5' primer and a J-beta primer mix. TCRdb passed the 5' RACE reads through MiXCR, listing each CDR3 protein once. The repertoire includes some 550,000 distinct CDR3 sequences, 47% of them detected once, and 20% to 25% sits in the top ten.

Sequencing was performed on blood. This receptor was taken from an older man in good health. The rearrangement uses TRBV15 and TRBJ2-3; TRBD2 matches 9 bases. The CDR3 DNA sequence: TGTGCCACCAGCAGAGGGGGGACTAGCCCCGATACGCAGTATTTT. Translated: CATSRGGTSPDTQYF.